One TCR beta chain is described in this entry. This sample was taken from a study of control samples from healthy donors and cancer patients. Measured with immunoSEQ multiplex PCR; TCRdb has only the in-frame clones, and not every one. The table shows tens of thousands of clones, with about 91% occurring only once. The germline gives CDR1 SGHAT, CDR2 FQNNGV. Trimming cost V 6 bases and J 7 bases; bases outside gene matches: 5. The CDR3 length is 13 residues. The origin of this receptor is a man between 25 and 39 years old with colorectal cancer. The V gene is TRBV11-2, the J gene TRBJ2-7; 11 nucleotides match TRBD1. The source material was PBMCs. CDR3 bases: TGTGCCAGCAGACCGGGACAGGGGGAAGAGCAGTACGTC. Residues: CASRPGQGEEQYV.